This T cell receptor (beta chain) was found in a study of blood T cell repertoires in COVID-19. Study as a whole: Samples representing acute and convalescent COVID-19 were sourced from the United States, Italy and Spain. PBMCs, B-cell-depleted T cells, or T cells provided the cDNA or gDNA that made up the material.

Authors' processing steps: By means of reference gene primer amplification, nucleated cell counts were estimated. Repertoires were generated with immunoSEQ multiplex PCR, while TCRdb's copy carries only in-frame clones and drops some. The V and J calls and clone size come from that table; D and trimming were worked out from the DNA. The profile shows around 160,000 clones, roughly 79% of them singletons. Deletions cut 3 bases from V and 4 bases from J, with 16 bases between. This CDR3 has 15 amino acids. CDR1 is KGHSH, CDR2 LQKENI, per germline. What was sequenced was peripheral blood. The chain has TRBV18 and TRBJ2-7; tentatively, D is TRBD2 (6 bases). The sequence derives from a human donor with acute or convalescent COVID-19. The donor label of this sample is uncertain. In nucleotides, the CDR3 is TGTGCCAGCTCACCCAAGGGACTCCCTCCATACGAGCAGTACTTC. It encodes CASSPKGLPPYEQYF. Full variable domain (rest looked up from reference TRBV18 and TRBJ2-7): NAGVMQNPRHLVRRRGQEARLRCSPMKGHSHVYWYRQLPEEGLKFMVYLQKENIIDESGMPKERFSAEFPKEGPSILRIQQVVRGDSAAYFCASSPKGLPPYEQYFGPGTRLTVT.